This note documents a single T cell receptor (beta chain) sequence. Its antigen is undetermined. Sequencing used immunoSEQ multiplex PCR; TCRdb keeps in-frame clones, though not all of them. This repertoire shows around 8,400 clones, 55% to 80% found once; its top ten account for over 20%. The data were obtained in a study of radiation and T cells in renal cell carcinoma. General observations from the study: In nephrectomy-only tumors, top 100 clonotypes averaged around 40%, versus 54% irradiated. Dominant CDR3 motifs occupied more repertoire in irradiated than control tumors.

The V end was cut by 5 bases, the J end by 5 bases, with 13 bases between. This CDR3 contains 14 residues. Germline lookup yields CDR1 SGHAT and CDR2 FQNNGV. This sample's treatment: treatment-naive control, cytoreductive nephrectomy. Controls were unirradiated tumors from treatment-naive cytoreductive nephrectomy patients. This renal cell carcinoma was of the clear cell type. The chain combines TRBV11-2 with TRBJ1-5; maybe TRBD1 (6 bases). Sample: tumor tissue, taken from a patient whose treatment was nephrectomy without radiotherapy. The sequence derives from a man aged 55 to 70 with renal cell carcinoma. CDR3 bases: TGTGCCAGCAGCGATCCCGGGACACATCAGCCCCAGCATTTT. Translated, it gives CASSDPGTHQPQHF.